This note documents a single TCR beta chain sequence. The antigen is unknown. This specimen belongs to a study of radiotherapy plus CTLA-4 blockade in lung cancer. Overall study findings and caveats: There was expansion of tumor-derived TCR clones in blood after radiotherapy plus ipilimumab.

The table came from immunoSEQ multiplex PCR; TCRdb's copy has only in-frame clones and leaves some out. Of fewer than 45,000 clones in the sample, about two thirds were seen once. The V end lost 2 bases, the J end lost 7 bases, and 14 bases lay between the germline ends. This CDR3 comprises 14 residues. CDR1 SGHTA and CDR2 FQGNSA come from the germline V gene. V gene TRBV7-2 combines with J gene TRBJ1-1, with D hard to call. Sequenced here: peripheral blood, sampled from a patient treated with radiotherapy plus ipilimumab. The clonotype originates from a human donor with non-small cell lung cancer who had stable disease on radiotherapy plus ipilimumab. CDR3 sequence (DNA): TGTGCCAGCAGCTTACCGTTCAGGACTAATGAAGCTTTCTTT. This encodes CASSLPFRTNEAFF.